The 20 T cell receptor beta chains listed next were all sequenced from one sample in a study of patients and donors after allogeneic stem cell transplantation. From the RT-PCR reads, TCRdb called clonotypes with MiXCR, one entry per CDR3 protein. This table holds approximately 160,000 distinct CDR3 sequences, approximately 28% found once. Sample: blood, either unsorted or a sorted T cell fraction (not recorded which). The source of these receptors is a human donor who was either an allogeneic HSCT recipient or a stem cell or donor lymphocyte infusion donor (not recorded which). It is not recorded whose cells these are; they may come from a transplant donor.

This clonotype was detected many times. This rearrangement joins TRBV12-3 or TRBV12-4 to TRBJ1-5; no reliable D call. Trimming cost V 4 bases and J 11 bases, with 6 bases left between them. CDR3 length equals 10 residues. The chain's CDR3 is CASSWWAQHF. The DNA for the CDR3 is TGTGCCAGCAGTTGGTGGGCCCAGCATTTT.

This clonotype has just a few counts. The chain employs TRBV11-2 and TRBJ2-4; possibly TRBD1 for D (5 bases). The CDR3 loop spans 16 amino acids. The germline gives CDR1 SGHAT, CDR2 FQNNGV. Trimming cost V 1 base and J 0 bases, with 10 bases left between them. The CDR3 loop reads CASSLADSLAKNIQYF. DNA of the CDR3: TGTGCCAGCAGCTTAGCCGACAGCCTAGCCAAAAACATTCAGTACTTC.

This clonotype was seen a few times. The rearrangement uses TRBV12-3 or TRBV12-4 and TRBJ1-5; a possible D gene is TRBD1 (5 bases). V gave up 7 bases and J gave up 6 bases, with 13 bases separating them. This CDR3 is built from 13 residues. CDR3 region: CASILGEGQPQHF. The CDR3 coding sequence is TGTGCCAGCATTCTGGGGGAGGGTCAGCCCCAGCATTTT.

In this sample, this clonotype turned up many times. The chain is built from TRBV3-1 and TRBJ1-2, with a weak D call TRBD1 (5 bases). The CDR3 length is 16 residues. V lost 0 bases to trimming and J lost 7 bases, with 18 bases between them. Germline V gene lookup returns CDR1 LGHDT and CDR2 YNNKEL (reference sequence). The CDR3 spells CASSQDRQAVGGGYTF. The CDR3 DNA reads TGTGCCAGCAGCCAAGATCGGCAGGCTGTTGGGGGTGGCTACACCTTC.

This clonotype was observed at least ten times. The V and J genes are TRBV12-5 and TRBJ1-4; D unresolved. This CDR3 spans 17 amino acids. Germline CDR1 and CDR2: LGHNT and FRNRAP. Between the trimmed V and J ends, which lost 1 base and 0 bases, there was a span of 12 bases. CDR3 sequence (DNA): TGTGCTAGTGGTTTGGCCCTTGGCGGCCCAACTAATGAAAAACTGTTTTTT. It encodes CASGLALGGPTNEKLFF.

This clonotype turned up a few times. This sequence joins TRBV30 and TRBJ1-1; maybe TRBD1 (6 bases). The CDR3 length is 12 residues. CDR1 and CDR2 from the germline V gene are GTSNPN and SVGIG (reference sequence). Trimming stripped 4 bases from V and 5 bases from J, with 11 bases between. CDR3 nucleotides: TGTGCCTGGACGACAGGTTTGACTGAAGCTTTCTTT. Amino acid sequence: CAWTTGLTEAFF.

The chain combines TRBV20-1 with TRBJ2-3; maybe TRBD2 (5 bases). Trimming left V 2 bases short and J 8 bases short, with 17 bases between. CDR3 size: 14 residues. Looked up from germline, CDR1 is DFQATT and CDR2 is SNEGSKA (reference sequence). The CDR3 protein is CSARFLAPGGTQYF. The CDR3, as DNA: TGCAGTGCTAGATTTCTAGCACCCGGTGGTACGCAGTATTTT.

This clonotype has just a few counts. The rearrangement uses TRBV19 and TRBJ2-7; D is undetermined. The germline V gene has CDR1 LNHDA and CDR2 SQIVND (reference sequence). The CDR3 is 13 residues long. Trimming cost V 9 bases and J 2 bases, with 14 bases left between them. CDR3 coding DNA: TGTGCCAGCAGCCAGGACGGACCCTACGAGCAGTACTTC. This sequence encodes CASSQDGPYEQYF.

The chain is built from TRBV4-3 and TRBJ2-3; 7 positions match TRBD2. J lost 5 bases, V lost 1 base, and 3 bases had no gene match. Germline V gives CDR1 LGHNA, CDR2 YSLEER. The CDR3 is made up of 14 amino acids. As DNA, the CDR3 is TGCGCCAGCAGCCAAGGTAGCGGGCGAGATACGCAGTATTTT. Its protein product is CASSQGSGRDTQYF.

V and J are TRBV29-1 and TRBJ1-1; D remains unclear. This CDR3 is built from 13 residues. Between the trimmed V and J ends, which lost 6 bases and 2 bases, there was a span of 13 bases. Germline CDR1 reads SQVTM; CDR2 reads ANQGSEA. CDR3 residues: CSVKTGHNTEAFF. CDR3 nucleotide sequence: TGCAGCGTCAAGACTGGTCACAACACTGAAGCTTTCTTT.

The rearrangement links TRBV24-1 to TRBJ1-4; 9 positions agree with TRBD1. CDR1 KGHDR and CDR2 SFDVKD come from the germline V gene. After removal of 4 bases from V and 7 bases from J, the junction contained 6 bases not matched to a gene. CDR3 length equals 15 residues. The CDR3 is CATSDPTGGREKLFF. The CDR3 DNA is TGTGCCACCAGTGACCCGACAGGGGGGCGTGAAAAACTGTTTTTT.

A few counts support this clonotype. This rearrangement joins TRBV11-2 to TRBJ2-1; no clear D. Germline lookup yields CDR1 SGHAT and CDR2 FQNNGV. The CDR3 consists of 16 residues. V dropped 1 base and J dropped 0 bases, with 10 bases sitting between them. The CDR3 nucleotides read TGTGCCAGCAGCTTAGGAACTCCGAGCTCCTACAATGAGCAGTTCTTC. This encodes CASSLGTPSSYNEQFF.

The CDR3 loop reads CASSYGESSGNTIYF. DNA for the CDR3: TGTGCCAGCAGTTACGGGGAATCCTCTGGAAACACCATATATTTT. The chain carries TRBV6-2 or TRBV6-3 and TRBJ1-3; D is undetermined. The CDR3 runs to 15 residues. Trimming shortened V by 2 bases and J by 0 bases, and 8 bases separated the two germline ends. Germline assignment: CDR1 MNHEY and CDR2 SVGEGT.

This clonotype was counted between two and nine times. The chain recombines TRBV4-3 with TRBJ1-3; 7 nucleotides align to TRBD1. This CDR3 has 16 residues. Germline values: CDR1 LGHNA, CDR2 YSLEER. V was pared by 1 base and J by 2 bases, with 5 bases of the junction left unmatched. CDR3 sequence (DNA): TGCGCCAGCAGCCAAGCCGGAGGGGGCCCTGGAAACACCATATATTTT. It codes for CASSQAGGGPGNTIYF.

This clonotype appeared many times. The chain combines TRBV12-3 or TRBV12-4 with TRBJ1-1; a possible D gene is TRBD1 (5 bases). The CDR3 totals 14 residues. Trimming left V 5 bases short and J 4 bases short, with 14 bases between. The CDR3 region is CASSPQGPGTEAFF. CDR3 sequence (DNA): TGTGCCAGCAGTCCCCAGGGTCCTGGCACTGAAGCTTTCTTT.

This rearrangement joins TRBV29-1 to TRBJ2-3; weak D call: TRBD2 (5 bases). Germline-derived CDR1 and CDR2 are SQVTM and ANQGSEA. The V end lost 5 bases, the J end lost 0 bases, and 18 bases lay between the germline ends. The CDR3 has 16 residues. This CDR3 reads CSVPDFGYTSTDTQYF. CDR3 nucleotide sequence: TGCAGCGTTCCGGACTTCGGGTACACTAGCACAGATACGCAGTATTTT.

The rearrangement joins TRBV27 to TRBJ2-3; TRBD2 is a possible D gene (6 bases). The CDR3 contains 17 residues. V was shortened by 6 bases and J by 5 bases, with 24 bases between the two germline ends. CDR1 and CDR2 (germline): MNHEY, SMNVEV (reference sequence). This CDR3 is CASRLPFAGSVRDTQYF. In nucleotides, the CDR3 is TGTGCCAGCAGATTACCTTTTGCGGGGAGTGTGAGAGATACGCAGTATTTT.

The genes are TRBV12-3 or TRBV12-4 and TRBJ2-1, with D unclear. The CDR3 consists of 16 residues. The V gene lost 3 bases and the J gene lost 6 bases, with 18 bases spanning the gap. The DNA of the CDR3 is TGTGCCAGCAGTTTTGGACGCAACGACCTTTTCAATGAGCAGTTCTTC. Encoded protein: CASSFGRNDLFNEQFF.

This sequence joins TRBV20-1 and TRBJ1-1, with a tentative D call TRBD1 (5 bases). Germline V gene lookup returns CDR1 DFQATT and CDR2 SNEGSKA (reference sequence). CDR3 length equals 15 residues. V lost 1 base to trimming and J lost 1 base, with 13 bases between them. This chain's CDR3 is CSARVLRGENTEAFF. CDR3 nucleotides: TGCAGTGCTAGAGTATTGAGGGGAGAGAACACTGAAGCTTTCTTT.

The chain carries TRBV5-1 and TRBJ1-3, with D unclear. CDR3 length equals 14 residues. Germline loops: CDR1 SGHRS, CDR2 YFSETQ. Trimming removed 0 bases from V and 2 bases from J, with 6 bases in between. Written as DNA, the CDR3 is TGCGCCAGCAGCTTGGAACGGGCTGGAAACACCATATATTTT. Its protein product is CASSLERAGNTIYF.